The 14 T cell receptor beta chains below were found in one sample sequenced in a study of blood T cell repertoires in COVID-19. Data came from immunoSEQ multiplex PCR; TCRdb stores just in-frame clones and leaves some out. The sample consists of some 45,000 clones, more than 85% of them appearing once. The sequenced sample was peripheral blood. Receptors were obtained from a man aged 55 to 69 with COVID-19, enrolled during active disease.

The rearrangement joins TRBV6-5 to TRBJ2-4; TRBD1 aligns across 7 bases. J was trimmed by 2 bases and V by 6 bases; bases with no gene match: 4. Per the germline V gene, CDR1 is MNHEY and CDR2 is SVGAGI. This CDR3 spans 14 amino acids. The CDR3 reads CASSVQGTKNIQYF. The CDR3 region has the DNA TGTGCCAGCAGCGTACAGGGGACCAAAAACATTCAGTACTTC.

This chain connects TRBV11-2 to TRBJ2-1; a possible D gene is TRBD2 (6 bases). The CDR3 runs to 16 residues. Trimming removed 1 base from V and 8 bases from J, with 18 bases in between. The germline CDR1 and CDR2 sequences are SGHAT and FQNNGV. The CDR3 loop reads CASSLGLDGGIYEQFF. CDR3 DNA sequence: TGTGCCAGCAGCTTAGGACTTGACGGGGGAATCTATGAGCAGTTCTTC.

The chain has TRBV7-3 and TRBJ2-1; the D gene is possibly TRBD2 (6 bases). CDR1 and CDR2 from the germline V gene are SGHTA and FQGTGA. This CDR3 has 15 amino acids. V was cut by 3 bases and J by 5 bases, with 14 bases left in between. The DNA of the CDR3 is TGTGCCAGCAGCTTTGCCGGGAGTAGGAACAATGAGCAGTTCTTC. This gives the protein CASSFAGSRNNEQFF.

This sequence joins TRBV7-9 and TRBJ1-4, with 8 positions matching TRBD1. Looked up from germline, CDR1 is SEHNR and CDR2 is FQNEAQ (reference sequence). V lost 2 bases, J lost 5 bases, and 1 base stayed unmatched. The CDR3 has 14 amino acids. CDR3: CASSLRQGNEKLFF. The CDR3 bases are TGTGCCAGCAGCTTAAGACAGGGGAATGAAAAACTGTTTTTT.

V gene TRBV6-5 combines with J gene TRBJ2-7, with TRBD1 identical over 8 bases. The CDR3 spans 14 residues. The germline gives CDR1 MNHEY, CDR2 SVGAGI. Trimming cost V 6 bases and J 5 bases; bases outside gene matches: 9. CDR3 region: CASRLDRGQNEQYF. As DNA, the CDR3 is TGTGCCAGCAGACTCGACAGGGGTCAGAACGAGCAGTACTTC.

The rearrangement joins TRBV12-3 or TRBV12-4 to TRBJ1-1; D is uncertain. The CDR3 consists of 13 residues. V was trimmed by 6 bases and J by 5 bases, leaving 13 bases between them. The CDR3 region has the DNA TGTGCCAGCAGGATTGAGCCGGGAACTGAAGCTTTCTTT. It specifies CASRIEPGTEAFF.

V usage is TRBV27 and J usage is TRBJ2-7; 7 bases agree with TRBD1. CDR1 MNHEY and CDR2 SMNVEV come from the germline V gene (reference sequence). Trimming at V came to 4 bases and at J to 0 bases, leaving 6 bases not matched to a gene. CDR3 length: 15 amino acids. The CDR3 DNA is TGTGCCAGCAGTTCCGGGACAGCAGACTCCTACGAGCAGTACTTC. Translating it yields CASSSGTADSYEQYF.

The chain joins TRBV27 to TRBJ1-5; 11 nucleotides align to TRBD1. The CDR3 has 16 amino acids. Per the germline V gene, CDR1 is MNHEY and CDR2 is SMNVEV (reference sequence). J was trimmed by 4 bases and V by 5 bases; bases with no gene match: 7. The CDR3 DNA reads TGTGCCAGCAGTCCGGGGACAGGGGGTAGGAATCAGCCCCAGCATTTT. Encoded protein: CASSPGTGGRNQPQHF.

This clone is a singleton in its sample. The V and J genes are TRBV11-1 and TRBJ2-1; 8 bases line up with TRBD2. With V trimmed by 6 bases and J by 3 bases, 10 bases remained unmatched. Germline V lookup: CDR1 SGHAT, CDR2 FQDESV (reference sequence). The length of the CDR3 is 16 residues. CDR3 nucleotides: TGTGCCAGCAGTCCCGGCCGACTAGCGCTCTACAATGAGCAGTTCTTC. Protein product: CASSPGRLALYNEQFF.

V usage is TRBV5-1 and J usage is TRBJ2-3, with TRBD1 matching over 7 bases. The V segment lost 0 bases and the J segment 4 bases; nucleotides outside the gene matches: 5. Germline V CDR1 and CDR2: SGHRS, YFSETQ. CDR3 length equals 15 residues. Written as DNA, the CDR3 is TGCGCCAGCAGCTTGGGGGACAGTTCCTCAGATACGCAGTATTTT. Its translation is CASSLGDSSSDTQYF.

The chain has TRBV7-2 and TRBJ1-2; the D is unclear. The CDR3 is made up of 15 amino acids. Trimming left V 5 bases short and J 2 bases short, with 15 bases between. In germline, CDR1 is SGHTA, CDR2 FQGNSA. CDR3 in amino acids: CASSPQPTVNYGYTF. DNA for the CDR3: TGTGCCAGCAGCCCACAGCCGACGGTGAACTATGGCTACACCTTC.

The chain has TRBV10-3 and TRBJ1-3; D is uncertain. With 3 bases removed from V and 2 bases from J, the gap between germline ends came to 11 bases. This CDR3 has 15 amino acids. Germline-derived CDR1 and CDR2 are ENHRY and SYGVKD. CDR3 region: CAISDWRATGNTIYF. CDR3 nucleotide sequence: TGTGCCATCAGTGATTGGAGGGCCACTGGAAACACCATATATTTT.

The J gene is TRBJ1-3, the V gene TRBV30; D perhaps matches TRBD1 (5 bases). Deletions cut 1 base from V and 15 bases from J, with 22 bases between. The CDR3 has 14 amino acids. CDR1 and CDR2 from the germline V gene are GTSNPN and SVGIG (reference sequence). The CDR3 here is CAWSAGTGKYYPYF. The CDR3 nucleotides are TGTGCCTGGAGTGCCGGGACTGGGAAGTATTACCCATATTTT.

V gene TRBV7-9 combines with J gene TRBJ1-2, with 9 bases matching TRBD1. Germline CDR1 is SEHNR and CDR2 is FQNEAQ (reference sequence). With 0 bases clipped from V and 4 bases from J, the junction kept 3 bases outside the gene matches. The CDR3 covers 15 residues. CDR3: CASSLASTGGYGYTF. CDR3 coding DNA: TGTGCCAGCAGCTTAGCCTCGACAGGGGGCTATGGCTACACCTTC.